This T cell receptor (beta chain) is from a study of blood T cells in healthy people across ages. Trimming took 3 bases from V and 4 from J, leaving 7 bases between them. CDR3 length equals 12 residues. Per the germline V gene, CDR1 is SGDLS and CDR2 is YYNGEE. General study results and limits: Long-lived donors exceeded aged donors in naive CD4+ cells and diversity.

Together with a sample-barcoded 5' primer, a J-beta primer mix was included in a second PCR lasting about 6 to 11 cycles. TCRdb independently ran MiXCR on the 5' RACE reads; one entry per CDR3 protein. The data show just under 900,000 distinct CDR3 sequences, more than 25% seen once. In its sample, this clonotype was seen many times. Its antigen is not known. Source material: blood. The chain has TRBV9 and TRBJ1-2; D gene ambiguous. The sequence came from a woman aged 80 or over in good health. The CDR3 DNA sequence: TGTGCCAGCAGCGAATGGTCCTATGGCTACACCTTC. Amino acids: CASSEWSYGYTF.